This T cell receptor (beta chain) was captured by sequencing in a study of blood T cell repertoires in COVID-19. In the original processing: Reference gene primer amplification yielded estimated nucleated cell counts. TCRdb's table, derived via immunoSEQ multiplex PCR, lists solely in-frame clones and lacks some. For V, J and clone size, that table is used; D and trimming come from the DNA. There are 200,000 or so clones in the sample; approximately 80% occur only once, and under 2% lies in the top ten. Germline V gene data show CDR1 as SNHLY and CDR2 as FYNNEI. This CDR3 contains 14 residues. Losses at the gene ends were 4 bases for V and 7 bases for J; bases not matched to a gene: 6.

The clonotype was recovered from a man aged 60-69 years who had recovered from COVID-19. The source material was PBMCs or T cells enriched from blood (not recorded which). The chain uses TRBV2 and TRBJ1-4; 7 nucleotides line up with TRBD1. CDR3 coding DNA: TGTGCCAGCAGTGGACAGGGCTCTGGTGAAAAACTGTTTTTT. It encodes CASSGQGSGEKLFF. Filled out from reference TRBV2 and TRBJ1-4, the complete variable domain reads EPEVTQTPSHQVTQMGQEVILRCVPISNHLYFYWYRQILGQKVEFLVSFYNNEISEKSEIFDDQFSVERPDGSNFTLKIRSTKLEDSAMYFCASSGQGSGEKLFFGSGTQLSVL.